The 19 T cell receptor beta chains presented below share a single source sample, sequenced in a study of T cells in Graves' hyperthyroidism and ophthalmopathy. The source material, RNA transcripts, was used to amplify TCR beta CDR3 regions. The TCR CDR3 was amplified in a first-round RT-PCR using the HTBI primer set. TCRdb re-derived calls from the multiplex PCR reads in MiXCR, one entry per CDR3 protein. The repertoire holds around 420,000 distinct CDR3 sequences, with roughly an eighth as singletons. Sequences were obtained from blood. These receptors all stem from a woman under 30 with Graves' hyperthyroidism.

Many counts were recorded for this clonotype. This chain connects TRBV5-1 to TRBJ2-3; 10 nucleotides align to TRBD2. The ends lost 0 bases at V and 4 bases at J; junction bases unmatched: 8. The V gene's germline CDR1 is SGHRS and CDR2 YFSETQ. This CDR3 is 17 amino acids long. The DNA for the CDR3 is TGCGCCAGCAGCTTGGATACTAGCGGGGCCCCCGCAGATACGCAGTATTTT. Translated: CASSLDTSGAPADTQYF.

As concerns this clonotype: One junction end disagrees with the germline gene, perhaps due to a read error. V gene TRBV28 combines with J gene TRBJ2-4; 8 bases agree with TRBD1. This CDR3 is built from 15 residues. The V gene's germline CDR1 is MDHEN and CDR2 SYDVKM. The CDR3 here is CAISFLGTGKNIQYF. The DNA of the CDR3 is TGTGCCATCAGTTTTCTCGGGACAGGCAAAAACATCCAGTACTTC.

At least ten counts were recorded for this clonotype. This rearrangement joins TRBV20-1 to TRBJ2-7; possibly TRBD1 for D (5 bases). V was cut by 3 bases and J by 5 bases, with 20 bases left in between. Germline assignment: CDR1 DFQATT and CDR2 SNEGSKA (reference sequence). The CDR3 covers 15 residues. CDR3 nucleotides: TGCAGTGCTAGGCGTGCAGGGCGAAGGGCGGACGAGCAGTACTTC. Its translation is CSARRAGRRADEQYF.

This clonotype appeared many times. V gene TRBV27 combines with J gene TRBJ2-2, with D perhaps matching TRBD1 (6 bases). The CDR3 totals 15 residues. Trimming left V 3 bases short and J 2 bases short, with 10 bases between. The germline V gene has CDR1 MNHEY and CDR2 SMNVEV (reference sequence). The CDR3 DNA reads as TGTGCCAGCAGTTTTCGGACAGTAAACACCGGGGAGCTGTTTTTT. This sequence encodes CASSFRTVNTGELFF.

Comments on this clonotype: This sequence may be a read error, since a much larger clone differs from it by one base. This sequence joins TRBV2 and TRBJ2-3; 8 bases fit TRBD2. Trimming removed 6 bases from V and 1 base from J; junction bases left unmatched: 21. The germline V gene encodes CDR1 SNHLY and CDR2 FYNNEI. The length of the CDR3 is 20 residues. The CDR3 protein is CASRSPGLVGGGSGTDTQYF. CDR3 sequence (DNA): TGTGCCAGCAGGTCCCCGGGACTAGTGGGAGGGGGATCGGGCACAGATACGCAGTATTTT.

CDR3 coding DNA: TGTGCCAGCAAGGAACAGACGAACTTTAATTCACCCCTCCACTTT. It specifies CASKEQTNFNSPLHF. V gene TRBV28 combines with J gene TRBJ1-6; unclear D gene. The ends were cut back, 7 bases at V and 6 bases at J, with 16 bases in the middle. The germline V gene has CDR1 MDHEN and CDR2 SYDVKM. The CDR3 is 15 residues long.

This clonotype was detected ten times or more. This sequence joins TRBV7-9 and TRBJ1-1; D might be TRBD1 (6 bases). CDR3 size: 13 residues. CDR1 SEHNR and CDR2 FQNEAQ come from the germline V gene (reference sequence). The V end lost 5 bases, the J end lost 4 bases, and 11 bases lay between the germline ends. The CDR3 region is CASSPTDSTEAFF. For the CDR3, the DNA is TGTGCCAGCAGCCCAACGGACAGCACTGAAGCTTTCTTT.

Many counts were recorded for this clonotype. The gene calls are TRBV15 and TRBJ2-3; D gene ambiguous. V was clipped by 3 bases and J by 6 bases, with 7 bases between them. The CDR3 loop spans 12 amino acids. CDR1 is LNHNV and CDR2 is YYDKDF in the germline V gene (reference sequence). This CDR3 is CATSRSEDTQYF. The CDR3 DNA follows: TGTGCCACCAGCAGGAGCGAGGATACGCAGTATTTT.

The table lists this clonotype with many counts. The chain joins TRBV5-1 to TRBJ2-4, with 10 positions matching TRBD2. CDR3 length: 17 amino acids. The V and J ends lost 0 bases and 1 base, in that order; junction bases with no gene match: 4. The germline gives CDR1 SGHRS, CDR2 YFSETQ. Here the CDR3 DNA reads TGCGCCAGCAGCTTGGGACTAGCGGGTGTGGCCAAAAACATTCAGTACTTC. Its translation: CASSLGLAGVAKNIQYF.

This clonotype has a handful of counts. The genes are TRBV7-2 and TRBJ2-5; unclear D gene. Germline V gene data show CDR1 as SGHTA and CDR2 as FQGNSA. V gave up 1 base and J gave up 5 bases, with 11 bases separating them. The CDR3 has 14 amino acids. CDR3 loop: CASSLGWKAETQYF. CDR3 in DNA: TGTGCCAGCAGCTTAGGTTGGAAAGCGGAGACCCAGTACTTC.

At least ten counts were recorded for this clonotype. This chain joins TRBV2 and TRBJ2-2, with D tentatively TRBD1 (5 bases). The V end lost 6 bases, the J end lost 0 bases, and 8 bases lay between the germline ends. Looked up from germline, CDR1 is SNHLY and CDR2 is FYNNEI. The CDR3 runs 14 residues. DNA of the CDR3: TGTGCCAGCAGGGCGACAGCGAACACCGGGGAGCTGTTTTTT. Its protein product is CASRATANTGELFF.

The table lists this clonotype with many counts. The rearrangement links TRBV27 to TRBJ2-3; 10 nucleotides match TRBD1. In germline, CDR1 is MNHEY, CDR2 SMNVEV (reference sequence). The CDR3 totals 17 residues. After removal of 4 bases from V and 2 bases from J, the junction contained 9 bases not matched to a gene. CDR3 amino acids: CASSSRTGGRTTDTQYF. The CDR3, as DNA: TGTGCCAGCAGTTCGCGGACAGGGGGGAGGACCACAGATACGCAGTATTTT.

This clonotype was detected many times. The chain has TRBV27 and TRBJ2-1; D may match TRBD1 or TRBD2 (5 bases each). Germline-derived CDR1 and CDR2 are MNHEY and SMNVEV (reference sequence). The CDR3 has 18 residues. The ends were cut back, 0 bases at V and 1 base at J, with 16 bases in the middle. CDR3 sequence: CASSLSGPVRTSYNEQFF. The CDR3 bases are TGTGCCAGCAGTTTATCGGGACCAGTCAGAACTTCCTACAATGAGCAGTTCTTC.

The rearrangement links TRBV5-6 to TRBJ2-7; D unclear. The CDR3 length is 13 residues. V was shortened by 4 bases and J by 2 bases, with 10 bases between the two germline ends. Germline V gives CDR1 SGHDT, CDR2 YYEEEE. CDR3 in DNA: TGTGCCAGCAGCCCAGCCGTGGCCTACGAGCAGTACTTC. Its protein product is CASSPAVAYEQYF.

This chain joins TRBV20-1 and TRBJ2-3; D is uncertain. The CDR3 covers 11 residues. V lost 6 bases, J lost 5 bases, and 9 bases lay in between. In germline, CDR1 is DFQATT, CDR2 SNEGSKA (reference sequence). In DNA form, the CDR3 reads TGCAGTGCAGTATTCGAAGATACGCAGTATTTT. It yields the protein CSAVFEDTQYF.

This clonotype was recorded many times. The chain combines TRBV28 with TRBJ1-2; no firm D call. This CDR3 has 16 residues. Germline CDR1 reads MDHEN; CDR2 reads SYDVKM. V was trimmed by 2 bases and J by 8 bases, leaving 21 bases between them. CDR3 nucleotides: TGTGCCAGCAGTTTAGTTTCCAGCGCCGAACTATACGGCTACACCTTC. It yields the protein CASSLVSSAELYGYTF.

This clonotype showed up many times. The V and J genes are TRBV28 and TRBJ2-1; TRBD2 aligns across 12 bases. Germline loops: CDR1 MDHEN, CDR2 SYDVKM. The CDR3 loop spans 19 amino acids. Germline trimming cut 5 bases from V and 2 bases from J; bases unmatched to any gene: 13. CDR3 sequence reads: CASSPLAGGGSSAYNEQFF. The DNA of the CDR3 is TGTGCCAGCAGTCCCCTAGCGGGAGGGGGTTCTAGCGCCTACAATGAGCAGTTCTTC.

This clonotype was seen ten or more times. CDR3 loop: CAIPPGVNSYNEQFF. For the CDR3, the DNA is TGTGCCATCCCGCCAGGGGTGAATTCCTACAATGAGCAGTTCTTC. This rearrangement joins TRBV6-1 to TRBJ2-1, with a possible D match to TRBD1 (6 bases). The CDR3 sequence is 15 residues long. The germline V gene has CDR1 MNHNS and CDR2 SASEGT. V was shortened by 10 bases and J by 1 base, with 17 bases between the two germline ends.

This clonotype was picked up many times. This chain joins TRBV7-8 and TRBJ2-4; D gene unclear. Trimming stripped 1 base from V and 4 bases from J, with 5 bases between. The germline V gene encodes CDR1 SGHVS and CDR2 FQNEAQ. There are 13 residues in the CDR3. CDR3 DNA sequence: TGTGCCAGCAGCTTAGGGCAGAAAAACATTCAGTACTTC. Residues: CASSLGQKNIQYF.